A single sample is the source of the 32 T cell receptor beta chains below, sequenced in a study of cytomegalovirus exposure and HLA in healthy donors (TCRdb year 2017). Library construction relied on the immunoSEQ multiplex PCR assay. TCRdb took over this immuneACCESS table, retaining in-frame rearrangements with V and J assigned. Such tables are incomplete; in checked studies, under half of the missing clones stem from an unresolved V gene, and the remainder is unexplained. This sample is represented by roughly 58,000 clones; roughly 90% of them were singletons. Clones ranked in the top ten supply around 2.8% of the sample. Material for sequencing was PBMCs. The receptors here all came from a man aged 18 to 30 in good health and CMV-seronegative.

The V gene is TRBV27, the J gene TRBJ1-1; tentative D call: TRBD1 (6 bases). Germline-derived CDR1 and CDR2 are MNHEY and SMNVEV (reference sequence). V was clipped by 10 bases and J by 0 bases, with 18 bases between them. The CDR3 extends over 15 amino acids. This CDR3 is CATWGRGKMNTEAFF. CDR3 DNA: TGTGCCACCTGGGGCAGGGGTAAAATGAACACTGAAGCTTTCTTT.

CDR3 coding DNA: TGTGCCAGCAGCGTCCATAGCGGGAGCTCCTACAATGAGCAGTTCTTC. Encoded protein: CASSVHSGSSYNEQFF. The chain combines TRBV9 with TRBJ2-1, with 9 bases matching TRBD2. Germline V gives CDR1 SGDLS, CDR2 YYNGEE. J was trimmed by 0 bases and V by 2 bases; bases with no gene match: 3. This CDR3 is 16 amino acids long.

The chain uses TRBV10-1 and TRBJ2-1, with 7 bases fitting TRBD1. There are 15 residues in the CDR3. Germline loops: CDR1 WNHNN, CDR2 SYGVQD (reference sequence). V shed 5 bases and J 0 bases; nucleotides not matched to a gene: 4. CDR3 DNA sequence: TGCGCCAGCAGTCGGGACAGCAGCTCCTACAATGAGCAGTTCTTC. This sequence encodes CASSRDSSSYNEQFF.

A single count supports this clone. The CDR3 here is CASSLQYVDRGHDSYGYTF. In DNA, the CDR3 is TGTGCCAGCAGTTTACAGTATGTGGACAGGGGGCATGACAGCTATGGCTACACCTTC. This chain links TRBV28 with TRBJ1-2; 11 nucleotides agree with TRBD1. The CDR3 covers 19 residues. J was trimmed by 4 bases and V by 2 bases; bases with no gene match: 15. Germline lookup yields CDR1 MDHEN and CDR2 SYDVKM.

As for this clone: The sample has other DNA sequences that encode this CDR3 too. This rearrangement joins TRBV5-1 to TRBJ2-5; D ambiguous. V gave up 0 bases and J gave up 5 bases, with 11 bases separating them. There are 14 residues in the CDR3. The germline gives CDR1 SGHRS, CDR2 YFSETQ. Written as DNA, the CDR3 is TGCGCCAGCAGCTTGGCCGGAGCCGAGGAGACCCAGTACTTC. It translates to CASSLAGAEETQYF.

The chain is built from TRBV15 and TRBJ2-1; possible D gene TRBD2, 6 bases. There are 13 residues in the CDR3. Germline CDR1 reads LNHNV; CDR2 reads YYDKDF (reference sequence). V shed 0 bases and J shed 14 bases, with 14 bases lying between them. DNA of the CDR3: TGTGCCACCAGCAGAGAGTGGGATAGCGGAAAGTTCTTC. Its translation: CATSREWDSGKFF.

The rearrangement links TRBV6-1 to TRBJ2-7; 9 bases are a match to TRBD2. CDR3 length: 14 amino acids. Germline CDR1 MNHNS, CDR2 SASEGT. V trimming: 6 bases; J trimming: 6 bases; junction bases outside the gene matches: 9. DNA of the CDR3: TGTGCCAGCAGCCCTAGCGGGACCGGCGGCGAGCAGTACTTC. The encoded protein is CASSPSGTGGEQYF.

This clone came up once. Here the CDR3 DNA reads TGTGCCAGCAGCTTAAGACAGGGATCGTTTAGCACAGATACGCAGTATTTT. Its translation: CASSLRQGSFSTDTQYF. This chain joins TRBV13 and TRBJ2-3; 7 nucleotides agree with TRBD1. This CDR3 has 17 residues. The germline CDR1 and CDR2 sequences are PRHDT and FYEKMQ (reference sequence). V dropped 2 bases and J dropped 0; count of bases not matched to a gene: 8.

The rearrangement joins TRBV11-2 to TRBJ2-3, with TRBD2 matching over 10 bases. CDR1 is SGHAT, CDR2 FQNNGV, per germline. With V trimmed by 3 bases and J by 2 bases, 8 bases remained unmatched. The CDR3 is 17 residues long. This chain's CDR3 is CASSFLGLAENTDTQYF. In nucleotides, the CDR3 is TGTGCCAGCAGCTTTCTCGGACTAGCGGAGAACACAGATACGCAGTATTTT.

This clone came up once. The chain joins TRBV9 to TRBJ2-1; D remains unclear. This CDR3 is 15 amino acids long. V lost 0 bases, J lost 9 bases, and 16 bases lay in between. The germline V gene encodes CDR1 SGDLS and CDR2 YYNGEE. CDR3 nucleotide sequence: TGTGCCAGCAGCGTAGCAGGAATAACACGTGGTGAGCAGTTCTTC. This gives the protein CASSVAGITRGEQFF. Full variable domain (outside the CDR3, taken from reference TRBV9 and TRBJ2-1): DSGVTQTPKHLITATGQRVTLRCSPRSGDLSVYWYQQSLDQGLQFLIQYYNGEERAKGNILERFSAQQFPDLHSELNLSSLELGDSALYFCASSVAGITRGEQFFGPGTRLTVL.

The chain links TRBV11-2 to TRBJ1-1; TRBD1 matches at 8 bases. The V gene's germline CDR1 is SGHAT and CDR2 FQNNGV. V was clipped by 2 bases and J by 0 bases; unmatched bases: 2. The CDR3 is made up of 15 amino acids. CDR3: CASSLRQGMNTEAFF. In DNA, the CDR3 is TGTGCCAGCAGCTTAAGACAGGGGATGAACACTGAAGCTTTCTTT.

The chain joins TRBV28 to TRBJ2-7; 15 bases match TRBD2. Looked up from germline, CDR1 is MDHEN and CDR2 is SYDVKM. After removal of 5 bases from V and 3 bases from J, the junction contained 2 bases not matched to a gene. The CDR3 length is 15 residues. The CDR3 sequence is CASSGLAGGIYEQYF. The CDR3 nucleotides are TGTGCCAGCAGTGGACTAGCGGGAGGGATCTACGAGCAGTACTTC.

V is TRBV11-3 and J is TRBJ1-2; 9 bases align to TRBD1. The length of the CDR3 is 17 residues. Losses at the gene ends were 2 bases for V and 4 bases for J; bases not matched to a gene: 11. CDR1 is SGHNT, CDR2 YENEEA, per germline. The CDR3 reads CASSLRQGVRATYGYTF. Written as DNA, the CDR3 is TGTGCCAGCAGCTTACGACAGGGGGTTCGAGCTACCTATGGCTACACCTTC.

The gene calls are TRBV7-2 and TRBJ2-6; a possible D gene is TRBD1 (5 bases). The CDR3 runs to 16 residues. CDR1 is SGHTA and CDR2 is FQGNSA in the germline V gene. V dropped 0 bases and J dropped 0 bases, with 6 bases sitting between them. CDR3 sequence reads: CASSLATASGANVLTF. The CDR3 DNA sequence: TGTGCCAGCAGCTTAGCGACAGCCTCTGGGGCCAACGTCCTGACTTTC.

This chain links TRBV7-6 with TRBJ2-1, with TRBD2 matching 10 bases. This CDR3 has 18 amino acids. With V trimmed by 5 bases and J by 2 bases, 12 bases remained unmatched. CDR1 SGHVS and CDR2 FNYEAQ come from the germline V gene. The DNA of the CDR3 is TGTGCCAGCAGCCCGGGACTAGCGACCCAGCTGACCTACAATGAGCAGTTCTTC. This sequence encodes CASSPGLATQLTYNEQFF.

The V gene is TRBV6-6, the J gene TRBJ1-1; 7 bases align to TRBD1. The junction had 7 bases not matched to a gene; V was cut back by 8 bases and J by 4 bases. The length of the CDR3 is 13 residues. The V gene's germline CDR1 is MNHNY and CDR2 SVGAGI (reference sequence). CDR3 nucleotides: TGTGCCAGCGGTTTAGGGGGCGGCACTGAAGCTTTCTTT. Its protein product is CASGLGGGTEAFF.

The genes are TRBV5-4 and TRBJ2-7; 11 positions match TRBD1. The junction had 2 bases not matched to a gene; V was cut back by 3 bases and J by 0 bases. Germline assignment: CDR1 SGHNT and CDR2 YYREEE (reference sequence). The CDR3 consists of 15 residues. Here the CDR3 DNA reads TGTGCCAGCAGCTGGGACAGGGGGGACTCCTACGAGCAGTACTTC. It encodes CASSWDRGDSYEQYF. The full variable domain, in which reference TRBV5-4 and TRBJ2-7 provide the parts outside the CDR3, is ETGVTQSPTHLIKTRGQQVTLRCSSQSGHNTVSWYQQALGQGPQFIFQYYREEENGRGNFPPRFSGLQFPNYSSELNVNALELDDSALYLCASSWDRGDSYEQYFGPGTRLTVT.

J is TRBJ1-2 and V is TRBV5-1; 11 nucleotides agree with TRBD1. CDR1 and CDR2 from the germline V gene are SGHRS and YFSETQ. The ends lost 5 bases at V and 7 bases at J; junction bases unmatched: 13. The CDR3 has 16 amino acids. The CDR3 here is CASRLWTGTGGGGYTF. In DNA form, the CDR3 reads TGCGCCAGCAGGTTGTGGACCGGGACAGGGGGTGGTGGCTACACCTTC.

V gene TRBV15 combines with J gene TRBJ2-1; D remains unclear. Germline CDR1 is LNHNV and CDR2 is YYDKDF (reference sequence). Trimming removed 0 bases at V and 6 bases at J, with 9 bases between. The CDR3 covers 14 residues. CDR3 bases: TGTGCCACCAGCAGAGATGCAGGATTCAATGAGCAGTTCTTC. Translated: CATSRDAGFNEQFF.

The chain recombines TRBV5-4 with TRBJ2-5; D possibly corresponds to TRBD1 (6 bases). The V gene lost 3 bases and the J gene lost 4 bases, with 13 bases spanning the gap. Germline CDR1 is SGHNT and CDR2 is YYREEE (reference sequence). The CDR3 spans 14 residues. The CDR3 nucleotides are TGTGCCAGCAGCTCTGGACAGACAGGAGAGACCCAGTACTTC. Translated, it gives CASSSGQTGETQYF.

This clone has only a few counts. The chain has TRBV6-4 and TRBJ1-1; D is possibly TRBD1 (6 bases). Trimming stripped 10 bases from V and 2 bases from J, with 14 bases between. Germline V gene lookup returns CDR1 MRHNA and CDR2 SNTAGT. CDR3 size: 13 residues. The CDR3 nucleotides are TGTGCCACCGCCCAGGGGAGCAACACTGAAGCTTTCTTT. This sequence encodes CATAQGSNTEAFF.

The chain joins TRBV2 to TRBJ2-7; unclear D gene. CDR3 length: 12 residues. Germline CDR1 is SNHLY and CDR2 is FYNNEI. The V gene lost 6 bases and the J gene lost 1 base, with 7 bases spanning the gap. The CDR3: CASSAISYEQYF. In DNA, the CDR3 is TGTGCCAGCAGCGCGATATCCTACGAGCAGTACTTC.

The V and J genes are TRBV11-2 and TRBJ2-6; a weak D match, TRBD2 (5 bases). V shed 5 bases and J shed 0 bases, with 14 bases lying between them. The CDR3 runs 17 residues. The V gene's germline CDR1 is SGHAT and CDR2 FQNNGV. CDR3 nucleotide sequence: TGTGCCAGCAGCCCTATATGGAGGATCTCTGGGGCCAACGTCCTGACTTTC. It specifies CASSPIWRISGANVLTF.

DNA of the CDR3: TGTGCCATTGAGTCGGGGTCTGGGGCCAACGTCCTGACTTTC. Amino acids: CAIESGSGANVLTF. The chain carries TRBV7-9 and TRBJ2-6, with D tentatively TRBD2 (5 bases). Germline values: CDR1 SEHNR, CDR2 FQNEAQ (reference sequence). This CDR3 region has 14 residues. The V end lost 10 bases, the J end lost 1 base, and 11 bases lay between the germline ends.

In DNA form, the CDR3 reads TGTGCCAGCGGAGGGGGCGGGTACGAGCAGTACTTC. Translated: CASGGGGYEQYF. The V and J genes are TRBV9 and TRBJ2-7; TRBD1 might be the D (7 bases). Between the trimmed V and J ends, which lost 7 bases and 4 bases, there was a span of 12 bases. CDR3 size: 12 residues. CDR1 is SGDLS and CDR2 is YYNGEE in the germline V gene.

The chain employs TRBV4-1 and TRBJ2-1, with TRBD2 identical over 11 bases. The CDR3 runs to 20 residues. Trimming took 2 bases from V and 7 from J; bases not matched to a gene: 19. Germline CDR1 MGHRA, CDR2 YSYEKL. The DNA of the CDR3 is TGCGCCAGCAGCCAACCCTTGGTAGCGGGAGGGCCTCGGCCGGGTAATGAGCAGTTCTTC. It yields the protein CASSQPLVAGGPRPGNEQFF.

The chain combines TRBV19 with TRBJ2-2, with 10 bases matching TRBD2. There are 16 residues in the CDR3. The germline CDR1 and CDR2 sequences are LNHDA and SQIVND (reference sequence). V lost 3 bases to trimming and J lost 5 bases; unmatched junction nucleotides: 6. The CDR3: CASSIALGLATGELFF. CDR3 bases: TGTGCCAGTAGTATTGCCCTGGGACTAGCGACCGGGGAGCTGTTTTTT.

CDR3 sequence (DNA): TGTGCCAGCAGCAAACAGGGCTGGTATGGCTACACCTTC. Translated: CASSKQGWYGYTF. This chain joins TRBV28 and TRBJ1-2; possibly TRBD1 for D (6 bases). Germline lookup yields CDR1 MDHEN and CDR2 SYDVKM. Trimming removed 6 bases from V and 5 bases from J, with 13 bases in between. The CDR3 extends over 13 amino acids.

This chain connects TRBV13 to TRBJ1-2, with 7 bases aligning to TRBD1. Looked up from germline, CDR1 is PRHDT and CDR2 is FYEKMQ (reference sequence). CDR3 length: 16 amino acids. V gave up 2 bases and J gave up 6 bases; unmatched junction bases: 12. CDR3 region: CASSLQGGYSLHGYTF. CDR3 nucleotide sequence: TGTGCCAGCAGCTTACAGGGGGGATATAGTCTTCATGGCTACACCTTC.

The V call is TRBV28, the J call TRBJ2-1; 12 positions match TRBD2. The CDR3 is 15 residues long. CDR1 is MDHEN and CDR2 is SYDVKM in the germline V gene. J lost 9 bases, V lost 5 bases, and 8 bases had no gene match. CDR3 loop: CASSPRLAGASEQFF. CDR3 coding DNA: TGTGCCAGCAGTCCCAGACTAGCGGGGGCCAGTGAGCAGTTCTTC.

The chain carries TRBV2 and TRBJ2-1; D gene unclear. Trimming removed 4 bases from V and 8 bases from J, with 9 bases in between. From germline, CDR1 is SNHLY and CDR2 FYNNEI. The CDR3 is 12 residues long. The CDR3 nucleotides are TGTGCCAGCAGTGTTGGTAGCTATGAGCAGTTCTTC. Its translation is CASSVGSYEQFF.

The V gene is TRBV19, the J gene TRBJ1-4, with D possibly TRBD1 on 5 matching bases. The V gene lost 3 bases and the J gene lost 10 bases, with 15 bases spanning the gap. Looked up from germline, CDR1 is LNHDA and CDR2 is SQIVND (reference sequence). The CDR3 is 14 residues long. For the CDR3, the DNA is TGTGCCAGTAGTATGGAGTCAGCGGGGGGAAAACTGTTTTTT. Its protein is CASSMESAGGKLFF.